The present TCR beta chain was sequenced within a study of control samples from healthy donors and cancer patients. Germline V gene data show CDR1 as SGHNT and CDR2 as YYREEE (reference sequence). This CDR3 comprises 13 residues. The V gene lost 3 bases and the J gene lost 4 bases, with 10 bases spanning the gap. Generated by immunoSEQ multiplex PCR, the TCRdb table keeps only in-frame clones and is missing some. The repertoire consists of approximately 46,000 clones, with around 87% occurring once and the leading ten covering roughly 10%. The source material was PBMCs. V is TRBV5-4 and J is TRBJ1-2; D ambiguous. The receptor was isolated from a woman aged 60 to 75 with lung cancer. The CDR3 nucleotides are TGTGCCAGCAGCTCGCGGGAGGGCTATGGCTACACCTTC. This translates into CASSSREGYGYTF.